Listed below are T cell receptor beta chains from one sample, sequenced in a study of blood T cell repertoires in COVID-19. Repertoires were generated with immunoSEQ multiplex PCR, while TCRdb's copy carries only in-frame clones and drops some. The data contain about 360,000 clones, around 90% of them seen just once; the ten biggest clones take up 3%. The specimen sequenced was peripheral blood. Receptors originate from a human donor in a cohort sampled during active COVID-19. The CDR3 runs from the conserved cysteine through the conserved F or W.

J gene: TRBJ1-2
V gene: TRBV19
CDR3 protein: CATLPGDRSNYGYTF

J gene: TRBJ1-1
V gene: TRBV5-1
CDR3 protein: CASSLAQLNTEAFF

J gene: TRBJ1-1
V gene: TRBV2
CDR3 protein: CASRRTSSLTGGRTEAFF

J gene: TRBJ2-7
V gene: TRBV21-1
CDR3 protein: CASSKTPKDIESYEQYF

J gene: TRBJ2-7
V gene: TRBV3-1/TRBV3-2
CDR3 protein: CASSQGPTGYEQYF

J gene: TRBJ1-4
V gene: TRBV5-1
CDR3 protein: CASSFEGAGEEKLFF

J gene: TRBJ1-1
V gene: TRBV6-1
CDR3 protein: CASSEIPAGGDTEAFF

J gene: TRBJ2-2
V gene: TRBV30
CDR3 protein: CAWSVLGTSRGGELFF

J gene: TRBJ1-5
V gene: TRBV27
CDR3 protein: CASRTGPESNQPQHF

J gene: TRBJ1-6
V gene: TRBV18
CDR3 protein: CASSPPGQHKDALHF

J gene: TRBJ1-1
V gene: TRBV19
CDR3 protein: CASRGGGGTEAFF

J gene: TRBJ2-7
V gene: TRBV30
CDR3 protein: CAWREPLSSYEQYF

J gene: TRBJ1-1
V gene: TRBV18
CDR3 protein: CASSPRGALTEAFF

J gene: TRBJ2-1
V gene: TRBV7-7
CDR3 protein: CASSFSGTSNEQFF

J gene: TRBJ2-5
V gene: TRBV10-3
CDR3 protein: CAISESRVSGGKETQYF

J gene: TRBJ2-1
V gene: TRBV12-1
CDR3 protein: CASGLGGEQFF

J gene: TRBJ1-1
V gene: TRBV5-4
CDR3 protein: CASSLGGQGFGFGSEAFF

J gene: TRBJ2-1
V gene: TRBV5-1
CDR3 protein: CASGQTGTGGAGVGEQFF

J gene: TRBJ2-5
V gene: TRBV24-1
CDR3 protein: CATSGTSGLGETQYF

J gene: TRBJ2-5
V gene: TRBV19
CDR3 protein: CASSLEQGRQETQYF

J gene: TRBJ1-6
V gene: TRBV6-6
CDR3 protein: CASSPQAYGRGNSPLHF

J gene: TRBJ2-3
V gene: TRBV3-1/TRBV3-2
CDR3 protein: CASSNRDFLGYTQYF

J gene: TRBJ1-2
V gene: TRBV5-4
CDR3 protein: CASRGWVGDTYGYTF

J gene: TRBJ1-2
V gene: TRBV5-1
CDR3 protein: CASSLLNRGDGYTF

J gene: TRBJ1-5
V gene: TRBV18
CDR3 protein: CASSPRDRDQPQHF

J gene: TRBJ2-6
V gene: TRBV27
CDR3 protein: CASSLLAGANVLTF

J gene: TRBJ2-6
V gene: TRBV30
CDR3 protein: CAWTNDRVAVLTF

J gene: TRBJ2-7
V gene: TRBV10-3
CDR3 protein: CAISEYAGPQGEQYF

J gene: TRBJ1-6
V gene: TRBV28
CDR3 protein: CASSDGNGDSPLHF

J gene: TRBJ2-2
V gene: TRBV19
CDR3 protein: CASTTSGGAVTGELFF

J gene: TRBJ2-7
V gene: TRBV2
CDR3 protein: CASSAGTVPYEQYF

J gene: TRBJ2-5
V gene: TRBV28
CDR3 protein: CASSSQGPNSQQTQYF

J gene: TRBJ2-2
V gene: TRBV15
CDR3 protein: CATSRDRRVTGELFF

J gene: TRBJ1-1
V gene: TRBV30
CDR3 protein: CAWTRQGSTEAFF

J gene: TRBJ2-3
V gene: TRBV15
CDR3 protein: CATSPHRLAGGDTQYF

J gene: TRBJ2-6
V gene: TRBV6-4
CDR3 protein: CASSDGGSSGANVLTF

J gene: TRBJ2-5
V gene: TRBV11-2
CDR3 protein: CASSSGTASKETQYF

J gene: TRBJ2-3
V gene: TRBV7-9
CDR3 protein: CASSLPIAGGTDTQYF

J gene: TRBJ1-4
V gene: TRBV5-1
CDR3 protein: CASSRTGGRNEKLFF

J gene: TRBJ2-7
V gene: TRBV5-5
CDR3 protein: CASSLAVGSSYEQYF

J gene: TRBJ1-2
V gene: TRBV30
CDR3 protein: CAWSVSRFTGNSYGYTF